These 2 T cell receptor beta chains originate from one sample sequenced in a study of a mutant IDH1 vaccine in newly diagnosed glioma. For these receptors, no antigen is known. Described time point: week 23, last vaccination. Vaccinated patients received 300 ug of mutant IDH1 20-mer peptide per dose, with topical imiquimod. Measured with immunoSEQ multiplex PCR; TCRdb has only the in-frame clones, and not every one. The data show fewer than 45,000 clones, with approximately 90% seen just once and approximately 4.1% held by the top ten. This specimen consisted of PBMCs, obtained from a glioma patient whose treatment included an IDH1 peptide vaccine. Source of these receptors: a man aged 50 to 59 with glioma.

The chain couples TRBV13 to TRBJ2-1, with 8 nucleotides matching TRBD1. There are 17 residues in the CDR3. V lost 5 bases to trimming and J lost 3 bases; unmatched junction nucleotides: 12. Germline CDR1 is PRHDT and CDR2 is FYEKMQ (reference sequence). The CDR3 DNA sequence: TGTGCCAGCAGCCCCACGGACAGGGTAATTCTCTACAATGAGCAGTTCTTC. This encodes CASSPTDRVILYNEQFF.

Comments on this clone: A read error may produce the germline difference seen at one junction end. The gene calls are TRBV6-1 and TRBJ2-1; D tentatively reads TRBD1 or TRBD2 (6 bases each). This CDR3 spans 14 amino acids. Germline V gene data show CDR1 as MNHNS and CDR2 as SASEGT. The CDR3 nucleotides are TGTGCCAGCAGTGAAGGGCCCCAGGTGGGGGGCCGGCTCTTC. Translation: CASSEGPQVGGRLF.